The clone carrying this T cell receptor (beta chain) has a handful of counts. This CDR3 is 15 amino acids long. V was shortened by 7 bases and J by 0 bases, with 13 bases between the two germline ends. The source of the sample is a study of identical twins. Via MiXCR, TCRdb re-called the 5' RACE reads, giving one row per CDR3 protein. The sample comprises 1.5 million to 2 million distinct CDR3 sequences, 32% of which are singletons, and roughly 0.3% rests with the top ten. The sample consisted of cord blood. The chain combines TRBV12-3 or TRBV12-4 with TRBJ1-5, with D possibly being TRBD1 (5 bases). This TCR came from a newborn girl in good health. CDR3 residues: CASNVGGYSNQPQHF. Written as DNA, the CDR3 is TGTGCCAGCAATGTTGGGGGTTATAGCAATCAGCCCCAGCATTTT.